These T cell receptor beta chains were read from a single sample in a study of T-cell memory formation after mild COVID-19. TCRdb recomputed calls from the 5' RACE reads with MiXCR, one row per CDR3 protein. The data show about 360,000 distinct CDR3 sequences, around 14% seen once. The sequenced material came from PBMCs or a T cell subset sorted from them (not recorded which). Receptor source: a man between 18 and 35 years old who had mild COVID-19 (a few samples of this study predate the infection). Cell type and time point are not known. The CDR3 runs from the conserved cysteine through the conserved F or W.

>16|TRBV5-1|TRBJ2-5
CASSPTRGGHQETQYF
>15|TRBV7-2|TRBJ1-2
CASSSGTGPFYGYTF
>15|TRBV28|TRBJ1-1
CASRPDSSMNTEAFF
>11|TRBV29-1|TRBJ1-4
CSVLSEEKLFF
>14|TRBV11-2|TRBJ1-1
CASSRGTGGTEAFF
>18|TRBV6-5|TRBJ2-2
CASSLKYDYRPRTGELFF
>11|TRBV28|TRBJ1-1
CASSFLAEAFF
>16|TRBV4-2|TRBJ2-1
CASSQGTGLGGNEQFF
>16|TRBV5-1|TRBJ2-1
CASSLDGRFLYNEQFF
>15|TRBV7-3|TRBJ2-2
CASSSRGTNTGELFF
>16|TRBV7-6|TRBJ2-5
CASSLLSGGALETQYF
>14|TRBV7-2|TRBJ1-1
CASSLGARGTEAFF
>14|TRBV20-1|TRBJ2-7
CSAISRGSSGEQYF
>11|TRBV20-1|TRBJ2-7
CSARTGHEQYF
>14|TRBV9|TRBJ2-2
CASSVEGGTGELFF
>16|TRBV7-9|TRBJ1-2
CASSLSWESLNYGYTF
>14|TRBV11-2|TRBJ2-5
CASSPGTHQETQYF
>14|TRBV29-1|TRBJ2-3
CSVGAGGGADTQYF
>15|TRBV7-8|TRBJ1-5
CASSLERGHLIAQHF
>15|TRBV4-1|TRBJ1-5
CASSHADRSNQPQHF
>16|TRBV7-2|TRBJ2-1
CASSLGGGGSYNEQFF
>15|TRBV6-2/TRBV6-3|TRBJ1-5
CASSYHERTGQPQHF
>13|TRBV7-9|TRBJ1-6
CASSSTGDSPLHF
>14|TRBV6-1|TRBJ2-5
CASSDTGREETQYF
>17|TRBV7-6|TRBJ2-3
CASSLEASGGTTDTQYF
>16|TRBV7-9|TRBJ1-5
CASSLGVGQYNQPQHF
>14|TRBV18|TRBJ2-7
CASSPPPGSREQYF
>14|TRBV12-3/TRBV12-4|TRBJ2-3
CASSTSGGADTQYF